These 13 T cell receptor beta chains were sequenced from one sample in a study of cytomegalovirus exposure and HLA in healthy donors. The study ran its PCR with 60 Vbeta and 13 Jbeta primers. Measured with immunoSEQ multiplex PCR; TCRdb has only the in-frame clones, and not every one. Of some 150,000 clones listed, 77% were seen once; the top ten hold 1.5% to 2%. Material: PBMCs. All receptors come from a woman under 40 in good health and CMV-seronegative.

This clone was seen only a few times. Other nucleotide sequences in the sample specify the same CDR3. The rearrangement uses TRBV9 and TRBJ2-5, with 7 positions matching TRBD1. The CDR3 spans 15 residues. Germline CDR1 is SGDLS and CDR2 is YYNGEE. With 4 bases clipped from V and 5 bases from J, the junction kept 11 bases outside the gene matches. The CDR3 DNA follows: TGTGCCAGCAGCCCACGGACAGGACCGCAGGAGACCCAGTACTTC. Translated: CASSPRTGPQETQYF.

As regards this clone: One end of the junction does not line up with germline, which may come from a read error. The J gene is TRBJ2-7, the V gene TRBV18; 8 positions match TRBD1. This CDR3 spans 11 amino acids. Germline values: CDR1 KGHSH, CDR2 LQKENI. The CDR3 spells CASSPQDREDF. CDR3 coding DNA: TGTGCCAGCTCACCCCAGGACAGGGAGGACTTC.

The chain uses TRBV7-2 and TRBJ2-7; 10 bases line up with TRBD1. The CDR3 is made up of 16 amino acids. The V gene end was trimmed by 4 bases and the J gene end by 5 bases; junction bases not matched to a gene: 11. The germline CDR1 and CDR2 sequences are SGHTA and FQGNSA. The CDR3, as DNA: TGTGCCAGCAGCTGGGGTAAGACAGGGGGCGTAGACGAGCAGTACTTC. Its translation: CASSWGKTGGVDEQYF.

This clone was detected only a few times. CDR3 DNA sequence: TGTGCCAGCGCCCATCTGATTACTCGAGGGGAGACCCAGTACTTC. This translates into CASAHLITRGETQYF. This chain links TRBV6-5 with TRBJ2-5; tentative D call: TRBD2 (5 bases). The V gene lost 8 bases and the J gene lost 5 bases, with 21 bases spanning the gap. The CDR3 length is 15 residues. Germline CDR1 is MNHEY and CDR2 is SVGAGI.

The rearrangement uses TRBV6-1 and TRBJ1-4, with 12 bases that match TRBD1. V lost 4 bases to trimming and J lost 0 bases; unmatched junction nucleotides: 9. The CDR3 length is 19 residues. Germline values: CDR1 MNHNS, CDR2 SASEGT. The CDR3 region is CASSGRDRGPLATNEKLFF. Written as DNA, the CDR3 is TGTGCCAGCAGTGGAAGGGACAGGGGGCCGCTTGCAACTAATGAAAAACTGTTTTTT.

The chain couples TRBV19 to TRBJ2-7, with 7 bases fitting TRBD1. V was clipped by 5 bases and J by 1 base; unmatched bases: 11. CDR3 length: 16 amino acids. Germline CDR1 is LNHDA and CDR2 is SQIVND (reference sequence). DNA for the CDR3: TGTGCCAGTAGTGTCGACAGGGAGTATAGTTCCTACGAGCAGTACTTC. This codes for CASSVDREYSSYEQYF.

This clone appeared once. The rearrangement uses TRBV6-6 and TRBJ2-1, with 8 bases matching TRBD1. This CDR3 comprises 14 residues. The germline CDR1 and CDR2 sequences are MNHNY and SVGAGI (reference sequence). With 2 bases clipped from V and 6 bases from J, the junction kept 3 bases outside the gene matches. The CDR3, as DNA: TGTGCCAGCAGTTACCGGGACAGGATCAATGAGCAGTTCTTC. As protein: CASSYRDRINEQFF.

The chain links TRBV4-1 to TRBJ2-3; possibly TRBD2 for D (7 bases). The CDR3 spans 15 residues. V was clipped by 6 bases and J by 4 bases, with 17 bases between them. Germline assignment: CDR1 MGHRA and CDR2 YSYEKL. Here the CDR3 reads CASRTRSGTSDTQYF. DNA for the CDR3: TGCGCCAGCAGGACGAGGAGCGGGACATCAGATACGCAGTATTTT.

V usage is TRBV19 and J usage is TRBJ1-1; D possibly corresponds to TRBD1 (5 bases). The CDR3 is 14 amino acids. Trimming left V 7 bases short and J 2 bases short, with 14 bases between. The germline V gene has CDR1 LNHDA and CDR2 SQIVND (reference sequence). The CDR3 protein is CASTPKGHNTEAFF. In nucleotides, the CDR3 is TGTGCCAGTACTCCCAAAGGACACAACACTGAAGCTTTCTTT.

V usage is TRBV4-2 and J usage is TRBJ1-1; no reliable D call. This CDR3 spans 14 amino acids. V lost 7 bases and J 1 base, leaving 13 bases between the germline ends. Per the germline V gene, CDR1 is LGHNA and CDR2 is YNFKEQ. CDR3 coding DNA: TGTGCCAGCACCCCCTTAAAAGCGAACACTGAAGCTTTCTTT. Protein product: CASTPLKANTEAFF.

The V call is TRBV11-3, the J call TRBJ2-1, with TRBD2 identical over 10 bases. Germline CDR1 is SGHNT and CDR2 is YENEEA. V shed 4 bases, J shed 7 bases, and the junction held 10 bases outside the gene matches. The CDR3 contains 16 residues. The CDR3: CASSSVSGRAQNEQFF. The CDR3 DNA follows: TGTGCCAGCAGCTCCGTAAGCGGGAGGGCCCAGAATGAGCAGTTCTTC.

This chain links TRBV7-6 with TRBJ2-5; 7 nucleotides line up with TRBD1. The CDR3 loop spans 15 amino acids. After removal of 5 bases from V and 2 bases from J, the junction contained 8 bases not matched to a gene. Germline CDR1 SGHVS, CDR2 FNYEAQ. The CDR3 sequence: CASSPGQVRQETQYF. CDR3 bases: TGTGCCAGCAGCCCCGGACAGGTCCGACAAGAGACCCAGTACTTC.

This clone was seen more than once but under ten times. V gene TRBV29-1 combines with J gene TRBJ2-1, with 7 bases lining up with TRBD1. CDR1 SQVTM and CDR2 ANQGSEA come from the germline V gene. V gave up 8 bases and J gave up 7 bases; unmatched junction bases: 11. The CDR3 sequence is 13 residues long. DNA of the CDR3: TGCAGCCTCATACGACAGGGTGCGAATGAGCAGTTCTTC. Its protein product is CSLIRQGANEQFF.